These 23 T cell receptor beta chains were sequenced from one sample in a study of T-cell reconstitution after alpha-beta-depleted transplantation in children. The TCRbeta library incorporated unique molecular identifiers. TCRdb called the PCR reads again in MiXCR, with one record for every CDR3 protein. Of about 980,000 distinct CDR3 sequences listed, about 29% are singletons. Sequences were derived from PBMCs, mostly from graft donor cells, sampled 360 days after TCRalphabeta/CD19-depleted stem cell transplant. The receptors here all came from a boy less than two years old who had a stem cell transplant for SCID, so the T cells may come from the graft donor.

The chain joins TRBV4-1 to TRBJ1-6; 12 bases agree with TRBD1. V lost 6 bases, J lost 12 bases, and 15 bases stayed unmatched. Germline V CDR1 and CDR2: MGHRA, YSYEKL. CDR3 length: 17 residues. CDR3 nucleotide sequence: TGCGCCAGCAGTCTCTATCCCTATGGGACAGGGGGCGAACCCCTCCACTTT. Its protein is CASSLYPYGTGGEPLHF.

The chain joins TRBV6-2 or TRBV6-3 to TRBJ2-1; D gene ambiguous. CDR3 size: 14 residues. V gave up 5 bases and J gave up 7 bases, with 15 bases separating them. Germline CDR1 is MNHEY and CDR2 is SVGEGT. As DNA, the CDR3 is TGTGCCAGCAGTCCCCGCGGTTGGTGGAATGAGCAGTTCTTC. This translates into CASSPRGWWNEQFF.

The genes are TRBV12-3 or TRBV12-4 and TRBJ2-2; D possibly corresponds to TRBD2 (6 bases). V lost 3 bases and J 4 bases, leaving 15 bases between the germline ends. CDR3 length equals 16 residues. The CDR3 sequence is CASSFGRVAVTGELFF. In DNA, the CDR3 is TGTGCCAGCAGTTTTGGCAGGGTAGCGGTCACCGGGGAGCTGTTTTTT.

CDR3 nucleotides: TGCAGTGCCGTTGGGACTAGCGGGGGTTGGGGGACCCAGTACTTC. It translates to CSAVGTSGGWGTQYF. The chain joins TRBV20-1 to TRBJ2-5; 14 bases are a match to TRBD2. CDR1 and CDR2 from the germline V gene are DFQATT and SNEGSKA (reference sequence). CDR3 length: 15 amino acids. The V segment lost 6 bases and the J segment 7 bases; nucleotides outside the gene matches: 10.

The V call is TRBV6-1, the J call TRBJ2-2; D uncertain. CDR1 is MNHNS, CDR2 SASEGT, per germline. The CDR3 extends over 15 amino acids. The germline V and J ends were trimmed by 4 bases and 1 base, with 10 bases remaining between them. As DNA, the CDR3 is TGTGCCAGCAGTGGCGGACGGCTGAACACCGGGGAGCTGTTTTTT. It specifies CASSGGRLNTGELFF.

This clonotype was found a few times. The chain couples TRBV5-1 to TRBJ2-6; 8 positions match TRBD1. V lost 0 bases to trimming and J lost 4 bases; unmatched junction nucleotides: 6. Per the germline V gene, CDR1 is SGHRS and CDR2 is YFSETQ. The CDR3 spans 17 residues. The CDR3 region has the DNA TGCGCCAGCAGCTTGGGCCAGGGGGCGCTCGGGGCCAACGTCCTGACTTTC. This sequence encodes CASSLGQGALGANVLTF.

The chain couples TRBV20-1 to TRBJ2-3, with TRBD1 matching 8 bases. CDR3 length: 16 residues. Germline CDR1 reads DFQATT; CDR2 reads SNEGSKA (reference sequence). The J segment lost 2 bases and the V segment lost 3 bases, leaving 10 bases of the junction unmatched. CDR3: CSASPETGDPTDTQYF. The DNA of the CDR3 is TGCAGTGCTAGCCCAGAGACAGGGGACCCCACAGATACGCAGTATTTT.

V usage is TRBV6-2 or TRBV6-3 and J usage is TRBJ2-3; 12 nucleotides agree with TRBD2. The CDR3 is made up of 17 amino acids. From germline, CDR1 is MNHEY and CDR2 SVGEGT. Germline trimming cut 2 bases from V and 6 bases from J; bases unmatched to any gene: 9. CDR3 region: CASSYPLAGGTQDTQYF. CDR3 nucleotide sequence: TGTGCCAGCAGTTACCCTCTAGCGGGGGGGACGCAGGATACGCAGTATTTT.

The V gene is TRBV2, the J gene TRBJ1-5; no reliable D call. Per germline, CDR1 SNHLY and CDR2 FYNNEI. V lost 7 bases, J lost 1 base, and 14 bases lay in between. This CDR3 has 15 amino acids. The CDR3 spells CASTRDARSNQPQHF. The DNA of the CDR3 is TGTGCCAGCACCCGAGACGCGAGGAGCAATCAGCCCCAGCATTTT.

The rearrangement links TRBV2 to TRBJ2-7; 10 bases are a match to TRBD1. V lost 8 bases and J lost 0; bases outside the gene matches: 7. The CDR3 is 15 residues long. The germline CDR1 and CDR2 sequences are SNHLY and FYNNEI. The CDR3 DNA is TGTGCCAGCGCAGACAGGGGGCTACTCTCCTACGAGCAGTACTTC. The encoded protein is CASADRGLLSYEQYF.

The chain uses TRBV7-9 and TRBJ2-7; maybe TRBD1 (6 bases). V shed 5 bases and J shed 2 bases, with 16 bases lying between them. The CDR3 totals 15 residues. Germline CDR1 is SEHNR and CDR2 is FQNEAQ (reference sequence). CDR3 in amino acids: CASSGVGTTTYEQYF. CDR3 nucleotides: TGTGCCAGCAGCGGCGTCGGGACAACTACCTACGAGCAGTACTTC. Full variable domain (remainder filled in from reference TRBV7-9 and TRBJ2-7): DTGVSQNPRHKITKRGQNVTFRCDPISEHNRLYWYRQTLGQGPEFLTYFQNEAQLEKSRLLSDRFSAERPKGSFSTLEIQRTEQGDSAMYLCASSGVGTTTYEQYFGPGTRLTVT.

This clonotype was counted between two and nine times. The V gene is TRBV29-1, the J gene TRBJ2-3; 9 bases are shared with TRBD1. The CDR3 loop spans 16 amino acids. V was pared by 8 bases and J by 0 bases, with 12 bases of the junction left unmatched. CDR1 SQVTM and CDR2 ANQGSEA come from the germline V gene. The CDR3 spells CSHGTGRRKSTDTQYF. The CDR3 DNA follows: TGCAGCCACGGGACAGGGCGACGAAAAAGCACAGATACGCAGTATTTT.

This sequence joins TRBV29-1 and TRBJ1-2; no clear D. Deletions cut 7 bases from V and 3 bases from J, with 15 bases between. The CDR3 has 13 residues. In germline, CDR1 is SQVTM, CDR2 ANQGSEA. CDR3 sequence reads: CSAVAGLDYGYTF. CDR3 sequence (DNA): TGCAGCGCCGTCGCGGGGTTGGACTATGGCTACACCTTC.

This clonotype occurred a few times. The rearrangement joins TRBV27 to TRBJ2-1, with 11 bases aligning to TRBD2. This CDR3 contains 17 residues. The germline gives CDR1 MNHEY, CDR2 SMNVEV (reference sequence). After removal of 2 bases from V and 6 bases from J, the junction contained 9 bases not matched to a gene. The chain's CDR3 is CASSLRGLAAFRNEQFF. The DNA for the CDR3 is TGTGCCAGCAGTTTACGGGGACTAGCGGCCTTTCGCAATGAGCAGTTCTTC.

This clonotype was observed a few times. V is TRBV5-1 and J is TRBJ2-7, with D unclear. Looked up from germline, CDR1 is SGHRS and CDR2 is YFSETQ. The CDR3 has 13 residues. Between the trimmed V and J ends, which lost 3 bases and 6 bases, there was a span of 13 bases. In nucleotides, the CDR3 is TGCGCCAGCAGCTGGCTGGGTGCAGGCGAGCAGTACTTC. As protein: CASSWLGAGEQYF.

This clonotype appeared a few times. The J gene is TRBJ2-3, the V gene TRBV29-1; D uncertain. V was cut by 4 bases and J by 3 bases, with 8 bases left in between. The CDR3 is 12 amino acids. In germline, CDR1 is SQVTM, CDR2 ANQGSEA. CDR3 protein: CSVVGLTDTQYF. The CDR3, as DNA: TGCAGCGTTGTCGGTTTAACAGATACGCAGTATTTT.

Only a few counts were recorded for this clonotype. The CDR3 nucleotides are TGTGCCAGCAGCTTGGCCAGGGGGGGTAGCACAGATACGCAGTATTTT. It encodes CASSLARGGSTDTQYF. This sequence joins TRBV5-5 and TRBJ2-3; possibly TRBD1 or TRBD2 for D (7 bases each). Trimming took 0 bases from V and 0 from J, leaving 11 bases between them. There are 16 residues in the CDR3. Germline CDR1 SGHKS, CDR2 YYEKEE (reference sequence).

V gene TRBV20-1 combines with J gene TRBJ2-3; the D gene could be TRBD1 or TRBD2 (6 bases each). The germline CDR1 and CDR2 sequences are DFQATT and SNEGSKA (reference sequence). The CDR3 runs 15 residues. V was clipped by 3 bases and J by 0 bases, with 13 bases between them. CDR3 bases: TGCAGTGCTAGTAATCCGGGGGCTAGCACAGATACGCAGTATTTT. This encodes CSASNPGASTDTQYF.

J is TRBJ2-2 and V is TRBV15; 13 bases line up with TRBD2. J gave up 4 bases and V 0 bases, and 8 bases lay outside the gene matches. CDR3 size: 19 residues. The V gene's germline CDR1 is LNHNV and CDR2 YYDKDF (reference sequence). In DNA form, the CDR3 reads TGTGCCACCAGCAGAGATCCCCCCCGACTAGCGGGAGGCACCGGGGAGCTGTTTTTT. Its protein is CATSRDPPRLAGGTGELFF.

There are a few counts of this clonotype. This chain links TRBV27 with TRBJ2-7, with TRBD1 as a possible D gene (6 bases). V was clipped by 2 bases and J by 6 bases, with 20 bases between them. Germline CDR1 is MNHEY and CDR2 is SMNVEV (reference sequence). The CDR3 runs to 16 residues. CDR3: CASSLGTPGARIEQYF. The CDR3 DNA sequence: TGTGCCAGCAGTTTAGGGACCCCAGGGGCCCGTATCGAGCAGTACTTC.

The chain couples TRBV4-1 to TRBJ2-2, with D tentatively TRBD1 (5 bases). This CDR3 has 15 amino acids. The ends were cut back, 1 base at V and 1 base at J, with 7 bases in the middle. The germline V gene encodes CDR1 MGHRA and CDR2 YSYEKL. CDR3 sequence: CASSQVQGNTGELFF. The CDR3 DNA sequence: TGCGCCAGCAGCCAAGTTCAGGGGAACACCGGGGAGCTGTTTTTT.

The chain links TRBV20-1 to TRBJ2-3; 8 bases line up with TRBD2. The J segment lost 1 base and the V segment lost 1 base, leaving 7 bases of the junction unmatched. CDR1 is DFQATT, CDR2 SNEGSKA, per germline (reference sequence). This CDR3 is 16 amino acids long. In DNA, the CDR3 is TGCAGTGCTAGAGTCCCGGGACTAGGAGGCACAGATACGCAGTATTTT. Its translation is CSARVPGLGGTDTQYF.

As for this clonotype: The junction departs from the called germline gene at one end, perhaps through a read error. The rearrangement uses TRBV5-1 and TRBJ2-7; 7 nucleotides match TRBD1. This CDR3 spans 12 amino acids. Germline loops: CDR1 SGHRS, CDR2 YFSETQ. CDR3 region: CASSLGCDRVLF. Written as DNA, the CDR3 is TGCGCCAGCAGCTTGGGGTGTGACAGGGTCCTTTTC.